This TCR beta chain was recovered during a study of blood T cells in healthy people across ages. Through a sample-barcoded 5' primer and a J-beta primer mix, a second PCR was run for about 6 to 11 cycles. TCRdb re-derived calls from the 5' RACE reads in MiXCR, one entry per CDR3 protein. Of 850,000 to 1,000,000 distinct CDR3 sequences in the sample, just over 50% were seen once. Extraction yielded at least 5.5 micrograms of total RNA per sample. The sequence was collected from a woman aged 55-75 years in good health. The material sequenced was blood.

In DNA, the CDR3 is TGTGCCAGCAGCCAGAGCGGGACCGGGGAGACCCAGTACTTC. Encoded protein: CASSQSGTGETQYF. The chain couples TRBV7-9 to TRBJ2-5, with TRBD2 matching over 7 bases. CDR1 SEHNR and CDR2 FQNEAQ come from the germline V gene (reference sequence). The ends lost 5 bases at V and 5 bases at J; junction bases unmatched: 8. CDR3 length: 14 residues.